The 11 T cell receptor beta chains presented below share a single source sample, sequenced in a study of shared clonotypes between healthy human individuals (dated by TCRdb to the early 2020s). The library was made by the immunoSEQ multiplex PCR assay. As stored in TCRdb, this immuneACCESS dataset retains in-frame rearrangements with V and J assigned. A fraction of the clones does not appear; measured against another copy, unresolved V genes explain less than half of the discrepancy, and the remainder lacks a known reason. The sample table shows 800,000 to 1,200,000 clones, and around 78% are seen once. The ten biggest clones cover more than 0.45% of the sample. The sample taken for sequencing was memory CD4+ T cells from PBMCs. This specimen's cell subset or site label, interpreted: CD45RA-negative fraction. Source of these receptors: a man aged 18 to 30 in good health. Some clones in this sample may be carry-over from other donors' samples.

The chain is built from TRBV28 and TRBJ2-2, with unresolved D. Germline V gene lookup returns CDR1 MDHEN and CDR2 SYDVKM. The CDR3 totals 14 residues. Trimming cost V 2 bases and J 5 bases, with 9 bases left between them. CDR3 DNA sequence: TGTGCCAGCAGTTTACCCCGCTTAACCGGGGAGCTGTTTTTT. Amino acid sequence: CASSLPRLTGELFF.

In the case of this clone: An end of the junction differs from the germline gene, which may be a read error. CDR3 in amino acids: CASSQAQGSGSTIYF. The CDR3 DNA follows: TGTGCCAGCAGCCAAGCACAGGGGTCTGGAAGCACCATATATTTT. The chain has TRBV4-2 and TRBJ1-3; 7 nucleotides match TRBD1. The CDR3 length is 15 residues. Germline CDR1 reads LGHNA; CDR2 reads YNFKEQ.

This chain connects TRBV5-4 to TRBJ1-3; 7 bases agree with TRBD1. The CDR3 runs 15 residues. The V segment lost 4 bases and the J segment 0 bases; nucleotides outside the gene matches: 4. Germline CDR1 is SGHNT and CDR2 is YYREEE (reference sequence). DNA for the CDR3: TGTGCCAGCAGCATCGGGACAGCCTCTGGAAACACCATATATTTT. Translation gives CASSIGTASGNTIYF.

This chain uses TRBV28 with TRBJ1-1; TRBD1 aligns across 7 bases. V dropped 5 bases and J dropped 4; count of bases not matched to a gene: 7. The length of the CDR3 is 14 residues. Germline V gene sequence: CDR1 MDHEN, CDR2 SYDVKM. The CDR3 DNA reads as TGTGCCAGCAGTCCCCGACAGGGACGCACTGAAGCTTTCTTT. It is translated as CASSPRQGRTEAFF.

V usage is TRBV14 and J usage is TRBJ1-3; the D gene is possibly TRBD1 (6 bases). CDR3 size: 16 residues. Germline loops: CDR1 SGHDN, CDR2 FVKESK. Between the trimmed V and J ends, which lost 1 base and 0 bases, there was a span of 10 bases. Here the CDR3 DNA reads TGTGCCAGCAGCCAAGTCGGGGGCTCCTCTGGAAACACCATATATTTT. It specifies CASSQVGGSSGNTIYF. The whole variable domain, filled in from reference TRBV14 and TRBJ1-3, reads EAGVTQFPSHSVIEKGQTVTLRCDPISGHDNLYWYRRVMGKEIKFLLHFVKESKQDESGMPNNRFLAERTGGTYSTLKVQPAELEDSGVYFCASSQVGGSSGNTIYFGEGSWLTVV.

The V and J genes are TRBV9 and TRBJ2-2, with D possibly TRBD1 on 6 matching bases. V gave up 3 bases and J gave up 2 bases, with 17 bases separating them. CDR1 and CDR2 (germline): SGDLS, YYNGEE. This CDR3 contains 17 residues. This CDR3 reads CASSGAGTKDNTGELFF. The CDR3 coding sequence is TGTGCCAGCAGCGGAGCCGGGACAAAGGATAACACCGGGGAGCTGTTTTTT.

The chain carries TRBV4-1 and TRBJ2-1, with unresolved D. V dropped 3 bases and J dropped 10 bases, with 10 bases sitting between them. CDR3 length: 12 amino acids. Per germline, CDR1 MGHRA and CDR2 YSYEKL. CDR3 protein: CASSQATREQFF. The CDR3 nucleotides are TGCGCCAGCAGCCAGGCTACCCGGGAGCAGTTCTTC.

The CDR3 nucleotides read TGTGCCAGTAGTATAAGGGTTGGAAACACCATATATTTT. It encodes CASSIRVGNTIYF. The V gene is TRBV19, the J gene TRBJ1-3; D gene ambiguous. The germline V and J ends were trimmed by 2 bases and 3 bases, with 5 bases remaining between them. CDR1 is LNHDA, CDR2 SQIVND, per germline (reference sequence). The CDR3 is made up of 13 amino acids.

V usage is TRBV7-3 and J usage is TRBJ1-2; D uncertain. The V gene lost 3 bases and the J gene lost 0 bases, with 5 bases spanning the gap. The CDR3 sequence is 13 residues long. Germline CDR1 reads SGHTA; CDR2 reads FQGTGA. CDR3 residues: CASSFSPNYGYTF. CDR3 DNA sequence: TGTGCCAGCAGCTTCAGCCCTAACTATGGCTACACCTTC.

CDR3 nucleotide sequence: TGTGCCAGCAGTTTTTTCCCGGGGACAGGGGGCTACGAGCAGTACTTC. This gives the protein CASSFFPGTGGYEQYF. The chain uses TRBV11-2 and TRBJ2-7; 11 bases map to TRBD1. The germline V gene encodes CDR1 SGHAT and CDR2 FQNNGV. This CDR3 has 16 amino acids. J lost 3 bases, V lost 6 bases, and 10 bases had no gene match.

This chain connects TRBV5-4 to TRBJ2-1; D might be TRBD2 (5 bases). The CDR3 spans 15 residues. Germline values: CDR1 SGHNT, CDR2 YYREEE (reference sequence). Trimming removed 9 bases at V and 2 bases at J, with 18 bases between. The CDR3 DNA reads TGTGCCACCGAGCTTGCGGCGGGTACCTACAATGAGCAGTTCTTC. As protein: CATELAAGTYNEQFF.